A single sample is the source of the 10 T cell receptor beta chains below, sequenced in a study of cytomegalovirus exposure and HLA in healthy donors. 60 Vbeta and 13 Jbeta primers were used in PCR. Profiling relied on immunoSEQ multiplex PCR, and the TCRdb table lists in-frame clones only, not all of them. The sample records 130,000 or so clones, around 80% being singletons. What was sequenced was PBMCs. These receptors were taken from a man aged 18-30 years in good health and CMV-seropositive.

The chain combines TRBV11-2 with TRBJ1-1; 7 bases match TRBD1. Losses at the gene ends were 5 bases for V and 1 base for J; bases not matched to a gene: 10. Germline V gives CDR1 SGHAT, CDR2 FQNNGV. CDR3 length: 16 residues. The CDR3 DNA reads as TGTGCCAGCAGCGCTCCCATGGGACAGTCGAACACTGAAGCTTTCTTT. Amino acid sequence: CASSAPMGQSNTEAFF.

On this clone itself: At one of its ends the junction is not consistent with the germline gene, which may arise from a read error. The chain employs TRBV5-6 and TRBJ2-5, with 14 bases identical to TRBD2. Germline lookup yields CDR1 SGHDT and CDR2 YYEEEE. The CDR3 totals 19 residues. The CDR3 is CASSLLRLAGGLPKEAQYF. The CDR3 nucleotides read TGTGCCAGCAGCTTGTTGCGACTAGCGGGAGGGCTCCCCAAAGAGGCCCAGTACTTC.

This clone was counted between two and nine times. The V gene is TRBV5-1, the J gene TRBJ1-2; 8 nucleotides line up with TRBD1. V was clipped by 3 bases and J by 0 bases; unmatched bases: 4. Germline-derived CDR1 and CDR2 are SGHRS and YFSETQ. This CDR3 has 15 residues. CDR3 sequence (DNA): TGCGCCAGCAGCTATCGGACAGGGACTAACTATGGCTACACCTTC. Translated, it gives CASSYRTGTNYGYTF. Drawing the rest from reference TRBV5-1 and TRBJ1-2, the complete variable domain is KAGVTQTPRYLIKTRGQQVTLSCSPISGHRSVSWYQQTPGQGLQFLFEYFSETQRNKGNFPGRFSGRQFSNSRSEMNVSTLELGDSALYLCASSYRTGTNYGYTFGSGTRLTVV.

V is TRBV6-5 and J is TRBJ2-1, with D hard to call. Trimming shortened V by 2 bases and J by 5 bases, and 10 bases separated the two germline ends. The CDR3 totals 14 residues. Germline V CDR1 and CDR2: MNHEY, SVGAGI. Here the CDR3 reads CASSYRGVHNEQFF. The DNA for the CDR3 is TGTGCCAGCAGTTACCGAGGTGTCCACAATGAGCAGTTCTTC.

The chain couples TRBV21-1 to TRBJ2-7; TRBD2 is the table's D call, not checked against the DNA. TRBV21-1 counts as a pseudogene. This CDR3 contains 16 residues. The CDR3 nucleotides read TGTGCCAGCAGCAAAGATCGAGGGCAACGTTCCTACGAGCAGTACTTC. Translation gives CASSKDRGQRSYEQYF.

The CDR3 region has the DNA TGTGCCAGCAGTGAGGGACAGGGATCCGTCAAGGATACGCAGTATTTT. Amino acids: CASSEGQGSVKDTQYF. The V gene is TRBV25-1, the J gene TRBJ2-3, with 9 positions matching TRBD1. Germline V lookup: CDR1 MGHDK, CDR2 SYGVNS. V shed 3 bases and J 6 bases; nucleotides not matched to a gene: 10. The CDR3 sequence is 16 residues long.

The genes are TRBV28 and TRBJ2-1; D is possibly TRBD2 (6 bases). V gave up 7 bases and J gave up 8 bases, with 24 bases separating them. CDR1 MDHEN and CDR2 SYDVKM come from the germline V gene. The CDR3 loop spans 16 amino acids. The CDR3 DNA is TGTGCCAGCACTCTAGCAGGAGGGCCATTTCTCGATGAGCAGTTCTTC. Its translation is CASTLAGGPFLDEQFF.

V is TRBV21-1 and J is TRBJ1-1; the DNA was not compared with TRBD1, the D call given in the table. TRBV21-1 is a recognized pseudogene. The CDR3 has 15 amino acids. The CDR3: CASSKGKGINTEAFF. The CDR3 DNA follows: TGTGCCAGCAGCAAAGGGAAGGGGATTAACACTGAAGCTTTCTTT.

The rearrangement links TRBV5-1 to TRBJ1-3; D may be TRBD1 (5 bases). Between the trimmed V and J ends, which lost 1 base and 3 bases, there was a span of 11 bases. CDR1 is SGHRS, CDR2 YFSETQ, per germline. The CDR3 is 15 amino acids. CDR3 amino acids: CASSLQGTDGNTIYF. Here the CDR3 DNA reads TGCGCCAGCAGCTTGCAAGGGACTGATGGAAACACCATATATTTT.

The chain recombines TRBV6-6 with TRBJ1-5; possibly TRBD1 for D (5 bases). Germline values: CDR1 MNHNY, CDR2 SVGAGI (reference sequence). V was clipped by 0 bases and J by 5 bases, with 8 bases between them. CDR3 length: 14 amino acids. The CDR3 nucleotides are TGTGCCAGCAGTTACTCAGGGGTGGATCAGCCCCAGCATTTT. Amino acids: CASSYSGVDQPQHF.